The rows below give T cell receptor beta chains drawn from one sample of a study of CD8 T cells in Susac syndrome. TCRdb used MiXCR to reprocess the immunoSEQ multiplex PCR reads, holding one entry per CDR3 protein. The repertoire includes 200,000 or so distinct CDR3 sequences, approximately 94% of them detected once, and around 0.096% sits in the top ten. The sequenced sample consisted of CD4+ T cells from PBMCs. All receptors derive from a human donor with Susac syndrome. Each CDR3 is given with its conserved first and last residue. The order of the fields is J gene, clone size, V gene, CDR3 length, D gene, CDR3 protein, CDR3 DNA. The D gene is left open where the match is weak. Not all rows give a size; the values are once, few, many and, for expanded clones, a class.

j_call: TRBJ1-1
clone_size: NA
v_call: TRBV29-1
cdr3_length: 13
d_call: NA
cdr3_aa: CSATGKQNTEAFF
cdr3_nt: TGCAGCGCTACAGGGAAACAGAACACTGAAGCTTTCTTT

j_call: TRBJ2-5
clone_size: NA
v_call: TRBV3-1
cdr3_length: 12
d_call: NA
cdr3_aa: CASSPNGETQYF
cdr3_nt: TGTGCCAGCAGCCCTAATGGGGAGACCCAGTACTTC

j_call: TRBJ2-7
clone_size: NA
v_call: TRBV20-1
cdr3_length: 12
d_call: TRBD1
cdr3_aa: CSAGETGIEQYF
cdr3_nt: TGCAGTGCGGGAGAGACAGGGATTGAGCAGTACTTC

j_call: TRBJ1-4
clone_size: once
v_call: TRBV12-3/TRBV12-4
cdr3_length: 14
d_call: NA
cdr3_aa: CASSFRTDNEKLFF
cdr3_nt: TGTGCCAGCAGTTTTAGAACAGATAATGAAAAACTGTTTTTT

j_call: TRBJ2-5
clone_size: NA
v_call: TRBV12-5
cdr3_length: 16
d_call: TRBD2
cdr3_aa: CASGFRLSAGGETQYF
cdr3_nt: TGTGCTAGTGGTTTTAGGCTCTCAGCGGGGGGGGAGACCCAGTACTTC

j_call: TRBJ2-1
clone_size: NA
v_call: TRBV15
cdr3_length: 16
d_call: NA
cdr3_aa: CATSRAAYSSYNEQFF
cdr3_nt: TGTGCCACCAGCAGAGCGGCTTACAGCTCCTACAATGAGCAGTTCTTC

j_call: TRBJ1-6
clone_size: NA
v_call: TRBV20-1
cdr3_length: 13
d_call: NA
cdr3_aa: CSARGTDNSPLHF
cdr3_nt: TGCAGTGCTAGGGGGACGGATAATTCACCCCTCCACTTT

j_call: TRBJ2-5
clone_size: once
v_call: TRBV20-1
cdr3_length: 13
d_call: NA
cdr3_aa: CSARRDGGKTQYF
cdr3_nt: TGCAGTGCTAGAAGGGACGGGGGAAAGACCCAGTACTTC

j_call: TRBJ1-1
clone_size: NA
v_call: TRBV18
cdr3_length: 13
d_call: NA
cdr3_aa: CASSRDGNTEAFF
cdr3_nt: TGTGCCAGCTCAAGGGACGGGAACACTGAAGCTTTCTTT

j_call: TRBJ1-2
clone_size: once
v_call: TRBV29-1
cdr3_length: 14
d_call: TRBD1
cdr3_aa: CSVEKGQGLYGYTF
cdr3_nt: TGCAGCGTTGAAAAGGGACAGGGGCTCTATGGCTACACCTTC

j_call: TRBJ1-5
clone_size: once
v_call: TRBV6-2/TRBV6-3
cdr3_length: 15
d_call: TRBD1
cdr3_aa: CASSRIGQGSQPQHF
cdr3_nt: TGTGCCAGCAGCCGAATCGGACAGGGGAGTCAGCCCCAGCATTTT

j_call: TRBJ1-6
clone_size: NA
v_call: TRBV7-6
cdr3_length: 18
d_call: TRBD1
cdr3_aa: CASSLHDRESSYNSPLHF
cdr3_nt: TGTGCCAGCAGCCTACATGACAGGGAAAGCTCCTATAATTCACCCCTCCACTTT

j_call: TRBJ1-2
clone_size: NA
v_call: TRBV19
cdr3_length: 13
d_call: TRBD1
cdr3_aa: CASTDRDRGSYTF
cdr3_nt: TGTGCCAGTACCGACAGGGACAGGGGTAGCTACACCTTC

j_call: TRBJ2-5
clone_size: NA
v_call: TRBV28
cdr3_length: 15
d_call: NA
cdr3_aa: CASRWGGAPEETQYF
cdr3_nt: TGTGCCTCTAGATGGGGGGGGGCGCCAGAAGAGACCCAGTACTTC

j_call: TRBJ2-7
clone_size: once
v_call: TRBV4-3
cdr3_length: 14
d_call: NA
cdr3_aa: CASSQESSSYEQYF
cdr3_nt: TGCGCCAGCAGCCAAGAGTCCAGCTCCTACGAGCAGTACTTC

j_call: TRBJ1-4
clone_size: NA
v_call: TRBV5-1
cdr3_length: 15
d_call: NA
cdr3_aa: CASSGTAATNEKLFF
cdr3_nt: TGCGCCAGCAGCGGGACGGCAGCAACTAATGAAAAACTGTTTTTT

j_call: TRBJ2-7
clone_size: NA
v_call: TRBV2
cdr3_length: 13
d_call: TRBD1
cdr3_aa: CASKRTGTGEQYF
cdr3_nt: TGTGCCAGCAAGAGGACAGGGACAGGCGAGCAGTACTTC

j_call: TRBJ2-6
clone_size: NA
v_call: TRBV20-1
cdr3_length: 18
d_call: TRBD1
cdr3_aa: CSASQQGARSSGANVLTF
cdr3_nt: TGCAGTGCTTCTCAACAGGGGGCGCGGAGCTCTGGGGCCAACGTCCTGACTTTC

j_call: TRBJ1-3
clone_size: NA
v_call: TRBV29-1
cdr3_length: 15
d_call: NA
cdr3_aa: CSVEGGRDFGNTIYF
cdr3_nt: TGCAGCGTTGAAGGAGGCAGGGATTTTGGAAACACCATATATTTT

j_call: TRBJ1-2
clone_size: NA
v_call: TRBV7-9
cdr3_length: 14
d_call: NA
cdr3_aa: CASSLKTGLYGYTF
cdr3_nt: TGTGCCAGCAGCTTAAAGACAGGACTTTATGGCTACACCTTC

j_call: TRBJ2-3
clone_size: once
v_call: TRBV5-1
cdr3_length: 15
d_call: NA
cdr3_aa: CASSLQGSNTDTQYF
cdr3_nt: TGCGCCAGCAGCTTACAGGGTTCCAACACAGATACGCAGTATTTT

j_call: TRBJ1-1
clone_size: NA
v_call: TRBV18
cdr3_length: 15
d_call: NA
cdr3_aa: CASSPSWGGLTEAFF
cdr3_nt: TGTGCCAGCTCACCCTCTTGGGGAGGGCTCACTGAAGCTTTCTTT

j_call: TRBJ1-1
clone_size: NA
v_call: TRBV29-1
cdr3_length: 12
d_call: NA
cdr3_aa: CSGRTAETEAFF
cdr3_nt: TGCAGCGGTAGGACAGCTGAGACTGAAGCTTTCTTT

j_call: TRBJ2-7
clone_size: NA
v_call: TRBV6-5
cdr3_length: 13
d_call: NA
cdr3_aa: CASSDRNNYEQYF
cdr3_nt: TGTGCCAGCAGCGATAGGAATAACTACGAGCAGTACTTC

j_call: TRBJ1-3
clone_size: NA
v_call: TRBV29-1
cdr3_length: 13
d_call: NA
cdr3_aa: CSVRTSSGNTIYF
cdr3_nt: TGCAGCGTTCGGACAAGCTCTGGAAACACCATATATTTT

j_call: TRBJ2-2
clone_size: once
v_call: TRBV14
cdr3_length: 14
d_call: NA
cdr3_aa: CASSQIGGTGELFF
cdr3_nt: TGTGCCAGCAGCCAAATCGGGGGCACCGGGGAGCTGTTTTTT

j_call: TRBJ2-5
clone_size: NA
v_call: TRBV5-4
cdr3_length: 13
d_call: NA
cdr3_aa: CASSRPAGETQYF
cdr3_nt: TGTGCCAGCAGCCGCCCGGCTGGGGAGACCCAGTACTTC